This T cell receptor (beta chain) came from a study of blood T cell repertoires in COVID-19 (TCRdb year 2020). For context, the study as a whole: The collaborator samples originated in the United States, Italy and Spain and spanned the acute and convalescent phases of COVID-19. The material from the prospective study consisted of cDNA or gDNA derived from T cells, B-cell-depleted T cells, or PBMCs. The dataset comprised deeply sampled blood TCRbeta repertoires from subjects exposed to, actively infected with, or recovered from COVID-19. The repertoires were made available in a free public database intended to serve as a resource for research on the immune response to SARS-CoV-2. The samples were drawn from two sources: the first 160 participants of the ongoing ImmuneRACE study, and over 1,000 subjects contributed by 6 global collaborators. A de-identified subject ID, COVID-19 status, age in years and sex were almost always included in the sample metadata. Where available, HLA class I and class II types were obtained from metadata supplied by the sample provider rather than from assay-based typing.

Each collaborating institution followed its own protocols to collect whole blood in K2EDTA tubes. For TCRbeta analysis, collaborators shipped samples as frozen whole blood, isolated PBMCs, or DNA extracted from either of those sample types. According to the germline V gene, CDR1 reads SGHTA and CDR2 reads FQGNSA. The germline V and J ends show losses of 5 bases and 4 bases respectively, and no gene match explains 5 bases of the junction. From the cysteine up to the phenylalanine, the CDR3 has a length of 15 residues. This entry keeps only the CDR3 DNA: 45 bases, framed from base 1. For this clone: Its cognate antigen has yet to be identified. No base qualities exist here, and no much larger clone lies one base off it.

The immunoSEQ Assay, a bias-controlled multiplex PCR, was used to amplify TCRbeta CDR3 regions from genomic DNA. The study's own analysis went as follows. Within the assay, amplification of reference gene primers was used to estimate how many nucleated cells each sample contained. To quantify the absolute abundance of each unique TCRbeta CDR3 rearrangement, sequence reads were collapsed and filtered. For each sample, productive Simpson clonality was calculated by taking the square root of Simpson's diversity index across productive rearrangements. TCRdb provides this immuneACCESS table in a form limited to in-frame rearrangements. Some clones are lacking; in checked studies, under half of them reflect an unresolved V gene, and why the rest are absent is not known. V and J calls and clone size are as listed in that table; D and trimming were resolved from the DNA. Recorded for this sample are more than 100,000 clones; around 90% of them occurred a single time. Together, the top ten hold about 3% of the sample.

What the authors observed across the whole study: How much clinical and demographic metadata was included differed by source and by participant, and the metadata was provided uncurated.

The TCR originated in a human donor in a cohort sampled during active COVID-19. The chain links TRBV7-2 with TRBJ2-1; TRBD2 agrees with 10 junctional bases. The sample comprised peripheral blood. The DNA sequence is TGTGCCAGCAGCCCGGGACTAGCGAGGTACAATGAGCAGTTCTTC. This translates into CASSPGLARYNEQFF.